These T cell receptor beta chains were read from a single sample in a study of cytomegalovirus exposure and HLA in healthy donors. The repertoire was sequenced with immunoSEQ multiplex PCR; TCRdb's copy has only in-frame clones and lacks some. The top ten clones hold 1.8% of a sample with some 110,000 clones, about 87% of them seen once. Sample: PBMCs. The source is a woman under 30 in good health and CMV-seropositive. The CDR3 runs from the conserved cysteine through the conserved F or W. D genes are given only for firm matches. Only part of the rows carry a size: once, few, many, or a class if the clone is expanded.

v_call	d_call	j_call	clone_size	cdr3_aa	cdr3_nt
TRBV27	TRBD2	TRBJ2-7	NA	CASSHRTGTSAGEQYF	TGTGCCAGCAGTCACCGGACCGGGACTAGCGCTGGCGAGCAGTACTTC
TRBV11-2	NA	TRBJ1-2	NA	CASSLEPGFYGYTF	TGTGCCAGCAGCTTAGAGCCGGGGTTCTATGGCTACACCTTC
TRBV4-1	NA	TRBJ2-1	once	CASSQPTEDPYNEQFF	TGCGCCAGCAGCCAGCCCACAGAAGACCCATACAATGAGCAGTTCTTC
TRBV28	NA	TRBJ2-7	once	CASSLRAGVAYEQYF	TGTGCCAGCAGTTTACGGGCAGGGGTTGCCTACGAGCAGTACTTC
TRBV27	NA	TRBJ1-5	NA	CASSFQTGKPQHF	TGTGCCAGCAGTTTTCAAACAGGAAAGCCCCAGCATTTT
TRBV28	NA	TRBJ1-4	NA	CASSTPGQEGRKLFF	TGTGCCAGCAGCACTCCGGGACAAGAGGGCAGAAAACTGTTTTTT
TRBV7-9	NA	TRBJ2-2	NA	CASSLGTTNTGELFF	TGTGCCAGCAGCTTAGGGACTACTAACACCGGGGAGCTGTTTTTT
TRBV19	TRBD1	TRBJ1-5	NA	CASSHNPDRAYQPQHF	TGTGCCAGTAGTCATAACCCAGACAGGGCCTATCAGCCCCAGCATTTT
TRBV27	TRBD1	TRBJ2-7	NA	CASSLDRGGEQYF	TGTGCCAGCAGTTTGGACAGGGGGGGGGAGCAGTACTTC
TRBV6-6	TRBD1	TRBJ2-2	NA	CASRIRTGDTGELFF	TGTGCCAGCAGAATTAGGACAGGGGACACCGGGGAGCTGTTTTTT
TRBV15	NA	TRBJ2-3	NA	CATSRGLTDTQYF	TGTGCCACCAGCAGAGGTCTTACAGATACGCAGTATTTT
TRBV20-1	TRBD1	TRBJ1-1	once	CSAWTGEAFF	TGCAGTGCTTGGACAGGGGAAGCTTTCTTT
TRBV29-1	TRBD2	TRBJ2-5	NA	CSVGLKIQETQYF	TGCAGCGTGGGACTAAAAATCCAAGAGACCCAGTACTTC
TRBV2	TRBD2	TRBJ2-3	NA	CASSEGFGLTSGGISVDTQYF	TGTGCCAGCAGTGAAGGTTTCGGGTTGACTAGCGGGGGTATATCGGTAGATACGCAGTATTTT
TRBV6-5	TRBD1	TRBJ1-4	NA	CASSYGTGQGNEKLFF	TGTGCCAGCAGTTACGGTACGGGACAGGGAAATGAAAAACTGTTTTTT
TRBV10-2	NA	TRBJ2-5	NA	CASSTEETQYF	TGCGCCAGCAGTACAGAGGAGACCCAGTACTTC
TRBV6-5	TRBD2	TRBJ2-4	NA	CASSYGGGRGIQYF	TGTGCCAGCAGTTACGGCGGGGGAAGGGGCATTCAGTACTTC
TRBV7-9	NA	TRBJ2-2	NA	CASSPSRGSTGELFF	TGTGCCAGCAGCCCTAGTAGGGGAAGCACCGGGGAGCTGTTTTTT
TRBV19	NA	TRBJ1-1	NA	CASSIDQVTNTEAFF	TGTGCCAGTAGTATAGATCAGGTCACGAACACTGAAGCTTTCTTT
TRBV28	NA	TRBJ2-1	NA	CASSLGPSYNEQFF	TGTGCCAGCAGTTTGGGGCCCTCCTACAATGAGCAGTTCTTC
TRBV5-5	TRBD1	TRBJ1-2	NA	CASSLEQTGTGNGYTF	TGTGCCAGCAGCTTGGAACAAACCGGGACAGGGAACGGCTACACCTTC
TRBV28	TRBD1	TRBJ1-1	NA	CASSLLRTGGPNTEAFF	TGTGCCAGCAGTTTATTGCGGACAGGGGGACCGAACACTGAAGCTTTCTTT
TRBV27	NA	TRBJ2-2	NA	CASSSLAGELFF	TGTGCCAGCAGTTCCTTAGCCGGGGAGCTGTTTTTT
TRBV6-1	TRBD2	TRBJ2-7	once	CASSEATGGPEEQYF	TGTGCCAGCAGCGAAGCAACGGGGGGGCCGGAGGAGCAGTACTTC
TRBV11-2	NA	TRBJ1-6	once	CASSLEAGGNSPLHF	TGTGCCAGCAGCTTAGAGGCAGGTGGTAATTCACCCCTCCACTTT
TRBV12-5	TRBD1	TRBJ1-5	NA	CASDLTTGRIYSNQPQHF	TGTGCTAGTGATTTGACGACAGGGCGGATCTATAGCAATCAGCCCCAGCATTTT